The rows below give T cell receptor beta chains drawn from one sample of a study of Ad26.COV2.S vaccination and SARS-CoV-2 variants. The table came from immunoSEQ multiplex PCR; TCRdb's copy has only in-frame clones and leaves some out. Of hundreds of thousands of clones listed, 92% are singletons. The source was peripheral blood, collected in a trial of Ad26.COV2.S vaccine versus placebo. The source is a person between 18 and 65 years old who received the Ad26.COV2.S COVID-19 vaccine or a placebo. The CDR3 runs from the conserved cysteine through the conserved F or W. Each record gives: J gene, V gene, clone size, D gene, CDR3 DNA, CDR3 protein. D genes are given only for firm matches. Clone size appears in some rows only: once, few, many, or a class for an expanded clone.

>TRBJ2-7|TRBV7-9|-|TRBD1
TGTGCCAGCAGCCACTTCCGGGACAGGGGGCACCCCTACGAGCAGTACTTC
CASSHFRDRGHPYEQYF
>TRBJ2-2|TRBV4-1|-|TRBD2
TGCGCCAGCAGCCAACCGGGAGGGACCCCCACCGGGGAGCTGTTTTTT
CASSQPGGTPTGELFF
>TRBJ2-7|TRBV5-1|-|-
TGCGCCAGCAGCTTGGGACTGGACCTATACGAGCAGTACTTC
CASSLGLDLYEQYF
>TRBJ2-7|TRBV6-5|-|-
TGTGCCATCATAATCAGGGGCTCCTACGAGCAGTACTTC
CAIIIRGSYEQYF
>TRBJ2-7|TRBV28|once|-
TGTGCCAGCAGTTTCCCTCGAGGCTCGCTAGCAACCTACGAGCAGTACTTC
CASSFPRGSLATYEQYF
>TRBJ2-3|TRBV19|few|-
TGTGCCATTGACAGCGGGTTTACGCAGTATTTT
CAIDSGFTQYF
>TRBJ2-7|TRBV5-1|-|-
TGCGCCAGCAGCTTGAACAGGCCCTACGAGCAGTACTTC
CASSLNRPYEQYF
>TRBJ1-3|TRBV7-2|-|-
TGTGCCAGCAGCTCCTGGACAGCCTCTGGAAACACCATATATTTT
CASSSWTASGNTIYF
>TRBJ2-7|TRBV3-1/TRBV3-2|-|-
TGTGCCAGCAGCTCGCCGGGACAAGGGGCTTACGAGCAGTACTTC
CASSSPGQGAYEQYF
>TRBJ1-6|TRBV4-1|-|-
TGCGCCAGCAGCCAAGATCGGGGAGGCACATATAATTCACCCCTCCACTTT
CASSQDRGGTYNSPLHF
>TRBJ2-1|TRBV18|-|TRBD2
TGTGCCAGCTCATCGATCTTAGCGGGGGCGTACAATGAGCAGTTCTTC
CASSSILAGAYNEQFF
>TRBJ2-7|TRBV5-4|-|TRBD2
TGTGCCAGCAGCTTCCTAGCGGGAGCCCGCGAGCAGTACTTC
CASSFLAGAREQYF
>TRBJ2-7|TRBV4-3|-|-
TGCGCCAGCAGCCAACGTGGGGGGTACGAGCAGTACTTC
CASSQRGGYEQYF
>TRBJ2-2|TRBV18|-|TRBD1
TGTGCCAGCTCACGCACAGGGGGCTTTACCGGGGAGCTGTTTTTT
CASSRTGGFTGELFF
>TRBJ2-3|TRBV9|-|-
TGTGCCAGCGGAGTGGGGGCAGATACGCAGTATTTT
CASGVGADTQYF
>TRBJ2-5|TRBV4-3|once|-
TGCGCCAGCAGCCAAGAGGTGTGGTCGGGAGAGACCCAGTACTTC
CASSQEVWSGETQYF
>TRBJ2-7|TRBV4-3|-|TRBD1
TGCGCCAGCAGCCAAGACTGGGGGACAGGGGGGTACGAGCAGTACTTC
CASSQDWGTGGYEQYF
>TRBJ2-2|TRBV7-9|once|-
TGTGCCAGCAGCTTTCCCGGGGTTACGGGTCGAACCGGGGAGCTGTTTTTT
CASSFPGVTGRTGELFF
>TRBJ2-5|TRBV19|-|-
TGTGCCAGTAGTACCAGCCAGATGCGGGGGACCCAGTACTTC
CASSTSQMRGTQYF
>TRBJ1-1|TRBV7-9|once|-
TGTGCCAGCAGCTTAGGCACGGAGAACACTGAAGCTTTCTTT
CASSLGTENTEAFF
>TRBJ2-5|TRBV18|-|-
TGTGCCAGCTCAAGCGGACAACAAGAGACCCAGTACTTC
CASSSGQQETQYF
>TRBJ1-4|TRBV7-8|-|-
TGTGCCAGCAGCTTGAATAATGAAAAACTGTTTTTT
CASSLNNEKLFF
>TRBJ1-5|TRBV28|-|TRBD1
TGTGCCAGCAGTTTACCCTCTATGACAGGGGGCTTGGGTCAGCCCCAGCATTTT
CASSLPSMTGGLGQPQHF
>TRBJ2-1|TRBV19|-|TRBD1
TGTGCCAGTAGTTCATCTCAGGGGGCCCTTTACAATGAGCAGTTCTTC
CASSSSQGALYNEQFF
>TRBJ2-1|TRBV10-2|-|-
TGCGCCAGCAGACTTACCCGGACAGAATACAATGAGCAGTTCTTC
CASRLTRTEYNEQFF
>TRBJ1-5|TRBV5-8|once|TRBD1
TGTGCCAGCAGCCTGGGACAGGGCCTTCAGCCCCAGCATTTT
CASSLGQGLQPQHF
>TRBJ1-5|TRBV6-2/TRBV6-3|-|TRBD1
TGTGCCAGCAGTTACCCGGGACAGAATCAGCCCCAGCATTTT
CASSYPGQNQPQHF
>TRBJ1-5|TRBV7-2|-|TRBD1
TGTGCCAGCAGCCCAGGGGGTAAGATGAATCAGCCCCAGCATTTT
CASSPGGKMNQPQHF
>TRBJ2-1|TRBV9|-|-
TGTGCCAGCAGCGCCGGGGAGGTTCCTTCCCTTTACTACAATGAGCAGTTCTTC
CASSAGEVPSLYYNEQFF
>TRBJ2-1|TRBV7-2|-|TRBD1
TGTGCCAGCAGCTTCCCAGGACAGGGTTTATTCAATGAGCAGTTCTTC
CASSFPGQGLFNEQFF
>TRBJ2-7|TRBV3-1/TRBV3-2|many|TRBD1
TGTGCCAGCAGCCCTTGGACAGGGGGCTCCTACGAGCAGTACTTC
CASSPWTGGSYEQYF
>TRBJ1-2|TRBV5-4|-|TRBD1
TGTGCCAGCACCCGACAGGGGGCAAGGGGCTACACCTTC
CASTRQGARGYTF
>TRBJ2-7|TRBV27|-|-
TGTGCCAGCAGTTCGGCAGCTACCTTCTCCTACGAGCAGTACTTC
CASSSAATFSYEQYF
>TRBJ1-6|TRBV6-5|-|-
TGTGCCAGCAGTTACTCGGCCGGGGGCAAGAATTCACCCCTCCACTTT
CASSYSAGGKNSPLHF
>TRBJ1-1|TRBV4-3|-|TRBD1
TGCGCCAGCAGTCCTAAGACAGGGGGAGTCACTGAAGCTTTCTTT
CASSPKTGGVTEAFF
>TRBJ1-6|TRBV5-1|-|-
TGCGCCAGCAGCTTGGGACAGGCCCGTAATTCACCCCTCCACTTT
CASSLGQARNSPLHF
>TRBJ2-5|TRBV3-1/TRBV3-2|-|TRBD2
TGTGCCAGCACCACCGGGGGGTCCGGGGAGACCCAGTACTTC
CASTTGGSGETQYF